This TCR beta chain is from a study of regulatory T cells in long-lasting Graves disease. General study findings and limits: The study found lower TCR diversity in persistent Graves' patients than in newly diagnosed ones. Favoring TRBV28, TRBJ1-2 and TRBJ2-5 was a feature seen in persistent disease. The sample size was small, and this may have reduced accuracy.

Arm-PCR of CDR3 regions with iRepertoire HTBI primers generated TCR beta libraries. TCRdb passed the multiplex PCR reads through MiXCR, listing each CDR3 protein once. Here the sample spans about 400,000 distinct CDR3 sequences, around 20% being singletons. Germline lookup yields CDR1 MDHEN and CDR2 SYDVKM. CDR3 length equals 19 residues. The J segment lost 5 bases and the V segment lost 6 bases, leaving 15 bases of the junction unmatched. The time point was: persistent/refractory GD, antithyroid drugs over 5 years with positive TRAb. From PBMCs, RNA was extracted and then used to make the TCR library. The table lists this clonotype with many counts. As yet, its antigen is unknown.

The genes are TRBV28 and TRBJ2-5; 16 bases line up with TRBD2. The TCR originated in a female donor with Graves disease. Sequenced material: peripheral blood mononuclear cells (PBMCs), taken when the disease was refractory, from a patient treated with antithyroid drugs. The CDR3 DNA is TGTGCCAGCAGCCCCGGGACTAGCGGGAGGGCCATCAAGTTGGAGACCCAGTACTTC. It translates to CASSPGTSGRAIKLETQYF.